These 5 T cell receptor beta chains originate from one sample sequenced in a study of T cells after yellow fever vaccination. A single record per CDR3 protein comes from TCRdb applying MiXCR to the 5' RACE reads. The table includes about 260,000 distinct CDR3 sequences, approximately 12% detected once. This sample comprised CD4+ T cells sorted from PBMCs, obtained 45 days after the yellow fever booster vaccination. These receptor sequences come from a man aged 25 to 40 who received the YFV17D yellow fever vaccine.

The J gene is TRBJ2-1, the V gene TRBV5-1; tentatively, D is TRBD1 (6 bases). The CDR3 has 13 residues. V was pared by 3 bases and J by 6 bases, with 10 bases between. Germline V gene data show CDR1 as SGHRS and CDR2 as YFSETQ. CDR3 sequence: CASSSPGVNEQFF. The CDR3 DNA sequence: TGCGCCAGCAGCTCCCCAGGGGTCAATGAGCAGTTCTTC.

This clonotype has only a few counts. V and J are TRBV7-2 and TRBJ2-2; a possible D gene is TRBD1 (5 bases). Germline CDR1 SGHTA, CDR2 FQGNSA. This CDR3 comprises 17 residues. Trimming took off 5 bases at V and 5 bases at J, with 21 bases between the two ends. CDR3 in DNA: TGTGCCAGCAGCCTCACGAGACAGTCCCACAGGACCGGGGAGCTGTTTTTT. This translates into CASSLTRQSHRTGELFF.

There are a few counts of this clonotype. The V gene is TRBV20-1, the J gene TRBJ2-1; D is unresolved. The CDR3 spans 17 residues. The V and J ends lost 0 bases and 9 bases respectively, with 24 bases between them. From germline, CDR1 is DFQATT and CDR2 SNEGSKA (reference sequence). The CDR3 DNA sequence: TGCAGTGCTAGAGATCGGTTTCTAGAAGCGCTAATTGGTGAGCAGTTCTTC. It translates to CSARDRFLEALIGEQFF.

This clonotype was picked up many times. The CDR3 region has the DNA TGCAGCGTTAAGACGGATCCCTCCTACAATGAGCAGTTCTTC. It is translated as CSVKTDPSYNEQFF. The chain carries TRBV29-1 and TRBJ2-1; D gene ambiguous. The CDR3 sequence is 14 residues long. The germline gives CDR1 SQVTM, CDR2 ANQGSEA. V lost 5 bases, J lost 0 bases, and 11 bases lay in between.

A word on this clonotype: One base away lies a much larger clone, so this may be a sequencing read error. This chain joins TRBV7-2 and TRBJ1-1; no clear D. Germline assignment: CDR1 SGHTA and CDR2 FQGNSA. The CDR3 runs to 14 residues. With 5 bases removed from V and 0 bases from J, the gap between germline ends came to 10 bases. CDR3 in amino acids: CASSPQWVNTEAFF. CDR3 in DNA: TGTGCCAGCAGCCCCCAGTGGGTGAACACTGAAGCTTTCTTT.